A single sample gave rise to the 14 T cell receptor beta chains below, sequenced in a study of CD8 T cells in Susac syndrome. RNA in amounts of roughly 0.45 to 1 ug was reverse transcribed with random hexamers. TCRdb processed the immunoSEQ multiplex PCR reads anew with MiXCR; each CDR3 protein has one entry. The table lists about 130,000 distinct CDR3 sequences, around nine tenths of them singletons, with about 0.23% in the top ten. Sequenced input: CD8+ T cells from PBMCs. The receptor set was obtained from a human donor with multiple sclerosis.

The rearrangement uses TRBV20-1 and TRBJ2-1, with TRBD2 identical over 14 bases. V gave up 6 bases and J gave up 10 bases; unmatched junction bases: 14. Germline CDR1 is DFQATT and CDR2 is SNEGSKA (reference sequence). The CDR3 consists of 16 residues. This CDR3 reads CSASPPGLAGDREQFF. CDR3 nucleotide sequence: TGCAGTGCATCTCCCCCGGGACTAGCGGGAGATCGCGAGCAGTTCTTC.

V is TRBV7-8 and J is TRBJ1-2; a possible D gene is TRBD1 (5 bases). Trimming left V 3 bases short and J 4 bases short, with 12 bases between. This CDR3 contains 14 residues. Germline CDR1 reads SGHVS; CDR2 reads FQNEAQ. CDR3 in DNA: TGTGCCAGCAGCTTTTGGGAAACAGGCTATGGCTACACCTTC. It codes for CASSFWETGYGYTF.

The chain carries TRBV4-1 and TRBJ2-3, with no clear D. The CDR3 is 14 amino acids. Trimming left V 2 bases short and J 4 bases short, with 10 bases between. Per the germline V gene, CDR1 is MGHRA and CDR2 is YSYEKL. CDR3 DNA sequence: TGCGCCAGCAGCCAACTCGTAAGTCCAGATACGCAGTATTTT. Translated, it gives CASSQLVSPDTQYF.

CDR3 coding DNA: TGCGCCAGCAGCACGGACAGCCCATACAATGAGCAGTTCTTC. Translation gives CASSTDSPYNEQFF. The chain joins TRBV4-1 to TRBJ2-1, with D maybe TRBD1 (6 bases). From germline, CDR1 is MGHRA and CDR2 YSYEKL. V gave up 5 bases and J gave up 4 bases, with 12 bases separating them. This CDR3 has 14 residues.

The chain joins TRBV27 to TRBJ2-7; D possibly matches TRBD1 or TRBD2 (5 bases each). CDR1 is MNHEY, CDR2 SMNVEV, per germline (reference sequence). V lost 8 bases and J 3 bases, leaving 17 bases between the germline ends. The CDR3 spans 14 residues. CDR3 loop: CASSLVGESYEQYF. The CDR3 bases are TGTGCCAGCTCCCTCGTGGGGGAGAGCTACGAGCAGTACTTC.

The chain recombines TRBV4-1 with TRBJ1-2; no firm D call. The germline gives CDR1 MGHRA, CDR2 YSYEKL. The CDR3 loop spans 14 amino acids. V was shortened by 3 bases and J by 5 bases, with 13 bases between the two germline ends. In DNA form, the CDR3 reads TGCGCCAGCAGCCAGGGCACGCGGGTGTATGGCTACACCTTC. Translation gives CASSQGTRVYGYTF.

In this sample, this clonotype turned up a few times. The rearrangement uses TRBV30 and TRBJ2-5; possible D gene TRBD1, 7 bases. Germline CDR1 is GTSNPN and CDR2 is SVGIG (reference sequence). The CDR3 length is 15 residues. Trimming pared 1 base from V and 3 bases from J, leaving 15 bases between. CDR3 nucleotides: TGTGCCTGGAGTGCTCTAGGAGGGACAGAAGAGACCCAGTACTTC. Translation: CAWSALGGTEETQYF.

The chain joins TRBV14 to TRBJ2-1; D gene unclear. Trimming left V 0 bases short and J 8 bases short, with 14 bases between. CDR3 length: 15 amino acids. The germline CDR1 and CDR2 sequences are SGHDN and FVKESK. CDR3 sequence: CASSQEGLYIHEQFF. Written as DNA, the CDR3 is TGTGCCAGCAGCCAAGAAGGGCTATATATCCATGAGCAGTTCTTC.

The chain is built from TRBV5-6 and TRBJ2-7; 13 bases match TRBD2. Germline values: CDR1 SGHDT, CDR2 YYEEEE. The CDR3 extends over 17 amino acids. Trimming removed 3 bases from V and 0 bases from J; junction bases left unmatched: 6. CDR3 sequence reads: CASSSGTSGIFSYEQYF. The CDR3 bases are TGTGCCAGCAGCTCCGGGACTAGCGGGATCTTCTCCTACGAGCAGTACTTC.

The chain employs TRBV27 and TRBJ2-7; TRBD2 is a possible D gene (5 bases). CDR1 MNHEY and CDR2 SMNVEV come from the germline V gene (reference sequence). CDR3 length: 14 residues. Trimming took 3 bases from V and 3 from J, leaving 12 bases between them. CDR3 residues: CASSFRGSIYEQYF. In DNA form, the CDR3 reads TGTGCCAGCAGTTTCAGAGGGAGTATCTACGAGCAGTACTTC.

The chain recombines TRBV11-2 with TRBJ2-1; 9 nucleotides align to TRBD2. Germline CDR1 reads SGHAT; CDR2 reads FQNNGV. This CDR3 has 15 amino acids. With V trimmed by 2 bases and J by 3 bases, 2 bases remained unmatched. The CDR3 sequence is CASSLSSGVYNEQFF. The CDR3 DNA is TGTGCCAGCAGCTTATCTAGCGGGGTCTACAATGAGCAGTTCTTC. Full variable domain (rest looked up from reference TRBV11-2 and TRBJ2-1): EAGVAQSPRYKIIEKRQSVAFWCNPISGHATLYWYQQILGQGPKLLIQFQNNGVVDDSQLPKDRFSAERLKGVDSTLKIQPAKLEDSAVYLCASSLSSGVYNEQFFGPGTRLTVL.

J is TRBJ1-1 and V is TRBV20-1, with D uncertain. This CDR3 contains 12 residues. V was clipped by 5 bases and J by 5 bases, with 12 bases between them. Germline V gene data show CDR1 as DFQATT and CDR2 as SNEGSKA (reference sequence). The CDR3 DNA sequence: TGCAGTGCTCTCGGTCCGTATACTGAAGCTTTCTTT. It translates to CSALGPYTEAFF.

This chain links TRBV11-2 with TRBJ2-5; no firm D call. The V gene's germline CDR1 is SGHAT and CDR2 FQNNGV. Trimming removed 1 base at V and 3 bases at J, with 6 bases between. This CDR3 is 13 amino acids long. The CDR3 region has the DNA TGTGCCAGCAGCTTAGCAGTGGAAGAGACCCAGTACTTC. It codes for CASSLAVEETQYF.

This chain uses TRBV20-1 with TRBJ2-7; D ambiguous. There are 12 residues in the CDR3. The ends were cut back, 7 bases at V and 0 bases at J, with 10 bases in the middle. From germline, CDR1 is DFQATT and CDR2 SNEGSKA (reference sequence). CDR3 bases: TGCAGTGTAGTTGAAAGCTCCTACGAGCAGTACTTC. Its translation is CSVVESSYEQYF.